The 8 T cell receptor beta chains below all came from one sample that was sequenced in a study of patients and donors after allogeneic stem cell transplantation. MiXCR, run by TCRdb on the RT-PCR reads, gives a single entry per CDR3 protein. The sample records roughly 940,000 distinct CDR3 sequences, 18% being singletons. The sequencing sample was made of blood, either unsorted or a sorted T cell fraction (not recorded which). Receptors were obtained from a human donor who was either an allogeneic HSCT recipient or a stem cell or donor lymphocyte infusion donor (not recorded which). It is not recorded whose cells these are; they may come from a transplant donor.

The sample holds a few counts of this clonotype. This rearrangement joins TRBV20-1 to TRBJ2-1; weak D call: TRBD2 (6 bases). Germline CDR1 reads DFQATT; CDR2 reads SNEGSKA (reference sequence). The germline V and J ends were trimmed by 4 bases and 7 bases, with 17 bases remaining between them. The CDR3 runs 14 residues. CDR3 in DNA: TGCAGTGCTACCCTAGCCACCCGGGGGAATGAGCAGTTCTTC. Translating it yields CSATLATRGNEQFF.

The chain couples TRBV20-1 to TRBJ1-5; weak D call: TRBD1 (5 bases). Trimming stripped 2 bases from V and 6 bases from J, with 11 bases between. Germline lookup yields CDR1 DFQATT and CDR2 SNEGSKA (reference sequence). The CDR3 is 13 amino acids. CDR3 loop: CSARLQGSQPQHF. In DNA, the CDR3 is TGCAGTGCTAGACTTCAGGGAAGTCAGCCCCAGCATTTT.

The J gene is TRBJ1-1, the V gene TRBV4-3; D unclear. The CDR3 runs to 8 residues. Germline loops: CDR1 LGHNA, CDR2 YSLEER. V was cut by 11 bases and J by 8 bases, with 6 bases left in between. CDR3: CAGQEAFF. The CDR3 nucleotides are TGCGCCGGGCAGGAAGCTTTCTTT.

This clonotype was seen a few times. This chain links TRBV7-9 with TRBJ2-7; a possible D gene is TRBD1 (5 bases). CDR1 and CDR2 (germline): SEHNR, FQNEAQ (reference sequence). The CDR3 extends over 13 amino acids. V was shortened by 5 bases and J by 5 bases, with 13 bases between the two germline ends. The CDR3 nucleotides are TGTGCCAGCAGCCAAGGGGTGGCCAACGAGCAGTACTTC. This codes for CASSQGVANEQYF.

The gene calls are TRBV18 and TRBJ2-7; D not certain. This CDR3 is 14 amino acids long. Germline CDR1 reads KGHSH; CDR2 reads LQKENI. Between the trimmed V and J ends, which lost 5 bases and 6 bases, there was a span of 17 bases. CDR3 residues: CASSNRHLRGEQYF. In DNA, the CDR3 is TGTGCCAGCTCAAACCGGCACTTGCGAGGCGAGCAGTACTTC. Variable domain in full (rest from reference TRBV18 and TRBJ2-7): NAGVMQNPRHLVRRRGQEARLRCSPMKGHSHVYWYRQLPEEGLKFMVYLQKENIIDESGMPKERFSAEFPKEGPSILRIQQVVRGDSAAYFCASSNRHLRGEQYFGPGTRLTVT.

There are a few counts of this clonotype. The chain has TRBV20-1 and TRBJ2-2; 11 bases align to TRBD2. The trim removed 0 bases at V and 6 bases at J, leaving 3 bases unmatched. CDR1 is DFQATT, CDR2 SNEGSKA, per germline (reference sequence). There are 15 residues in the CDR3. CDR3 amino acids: CSARDSGGASGELFF. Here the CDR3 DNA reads TGCAGTGCTAGAGATAGCGGGGGGGCCTCCGGGGAGCTGTTTTTT.

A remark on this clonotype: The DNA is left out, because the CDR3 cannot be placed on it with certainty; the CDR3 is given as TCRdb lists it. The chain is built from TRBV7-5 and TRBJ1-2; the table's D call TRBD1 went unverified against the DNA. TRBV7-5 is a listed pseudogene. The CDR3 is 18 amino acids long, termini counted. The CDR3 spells CISVPEGQGQPANYGYTF.

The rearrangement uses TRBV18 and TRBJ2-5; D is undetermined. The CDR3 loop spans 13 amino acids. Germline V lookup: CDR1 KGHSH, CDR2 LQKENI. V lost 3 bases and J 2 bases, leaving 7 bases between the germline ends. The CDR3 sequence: CASSPQQQETQYF. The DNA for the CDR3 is TGTGCCAGCTCACCTCAACAGCAAGAGACCCAGTACTTC. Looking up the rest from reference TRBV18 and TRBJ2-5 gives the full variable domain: NAGVMQNPRHLVRRRGQEARLRCSPMKGHSHVYWYRQLPEEGLKFMVYLQKENIIDESGMPKERFSAEFPKEGPSILRIQQVVRGDSAAYFCASSPQQQETQYFGPGTRLLVL.